This is a list of T cell receptor beta chains from one sample in a study of T cell changes during pregnancy in multiple sclerosis. This table comes from immunoSEQ multiplex PCR, and its TCRdb copy is limited to in-frame clones, with some not included. The table lists approximately 85,000 clones, 90% to 95% of them singletons. This specimen consisted of peripheral blood, obtained in the first trimester of pregnancy. These receptors all come from a female donor with multiple sclerosis, enrolled in a pregnancy study. Each CDR3 is given with its conserved first and last residue. Each record gives: V gene, D gene, clone size, J gene, CDR3 DNA, CDR3 protein. A D gene is named only where the DNA matches it firmly. Clone size, where shown, is once, few, many, or a class for clones that have expanded.

TRBV11-1	TRBD1	NA	TRBJ2-6	TGTGCCAGCAGCATTGGGACAGGCTACTCTGGGGCCAACGTCCTGACTTTC	CASSIGTGYSGANVLTF
TRBV28	NA	NA	TRBJ2-2	TGTGCCAGCAGGACTGGACAAGCCAGCACCGGGGAGCTGTTTTTT	CASRTGQASTGELFF
TRBV12-5	TRBD1	once	TRBJ2-5	TGTGCTAGTGGTCAATTAGGGACAGGGGGCGTTGGGACCCAGTACTTC	CASGQLGTGGVGTQYF
TRBV19	NA	once	TRBJ2-5	TGTGCCAGTAGTCCCCTGGGGACTCTCCAAGAGACCCAGTACTTC	CASSPLGTLQETQYF
TRBV4-2	NA	NA	TRBJ1-5	TGTGCCAGCAGCCAAGATTCGGGGGGCGCGGGGCAGCCCCAGCATTTT	CASSQDSGGAGQPQHF
TRBV9	NA	NA	TRBJ2-7	TGTGCCAGCAGCGTAGGGGACAACACCTACGAGCAGTACTTC	CASSVGDNTYEQYF
TRBV28	TRBD1	NA	TRBJ2-1	TGTGCCAGCAGTTTTGGGGGACAGGGGACCCATGAGCAGTTCTTC	CASSFGGQGTHEQFF
TRBV6-1	NA	NA	TRBJ1-5	TGTGCCAGCAGGAGGGATGCTTTACAGCCCCAGCATTTT	CASRRDALQPQHF
TRBV9	TRBD1	NA	TRBJ2-2	TGTGCCAGCAGCGCTGGACAGGTGATGTATCCCGGGGAGCTGTTTTTT	CASSAGQVMYPGELFF
TRBV7-6	TRBD1	NA	TRBJ1-2	TGTGCCAGCAGCTGGGGACAGGGTCTCGATGGCTACACCTTC	CASSWGQGLDGYTF
TRBV28	TRBD2	NA	TRBJ2-7	TGTGCCAGCAGTTTATTCTCCAGCGGGAGTTCGTACGAGCAGTACTTC	CASSLFSSGSSYEQYF
TRBV18	TRBD1	NA	TRBJ1-4	TGTGCCAGCTCACCCACAGGACAGGAACCGGGGGAAAAACTGTTTTTT	CASSPTGQEPGEKLFF
TRBV27	NA	NA	TRBJ2-5	TGTGCCAGCAGCCGTTTTGTCTCTAAGAACCCTAAAGAGACCCAGTACTTC	CASSRFVSKNPKETQYF
TRBV18	TRBD1	NA	TRBJ2-1	TGTGCCAGCTCACTCGAAACAGGGGGCAATGAGCAGTTCTTC	CASSLETGGNEQFF
TRBV28	NA	NA	TRBJ2-1	TGTGCCAGCAGCTCCCCCAATGAGCAGTTCTTC	CASSSPNEQFF
TRBV7-3	NA	few	TRBJ2-1	TGTGCCAGCAGCTTAATCCCCGGGGTCAACCAGTACAATGAGCAGTTCTTC	CASSLIPGVNQYNEQFF
TRBV29-1	TRBD1	NA	TRBJ2-7	TGCAGCGTTGTACCAGGGGGCAACGAGCAGTACTTC	CSVVPGGNEQYF
TRBV11-3	NA	NA	TRBJ2-2	TGTGCCAGCAGCTTAGGGGTAGGCCAGGGGATCACCGGGGAGCTGTTTTTT	CASSLGVGQGITGELFF
TRBV5-6	NA	NA	TRBJ2-5	TGTGCCAGCAGCTTGGGGGGGGAGTGGGAGACCCAGTACTTC	CASSLGGEWETQYF
TRBV19	TRBD1	NA	TRBJ1-5	TGTGCCAGTACCATTACAGGGGGCAATCAGCCCCAGCATTTT	CASTITGGNQPQHF
TRBV6-6	NA	NA	TRBJ1-2	TGTGCCAGCAGTACGACAGAACTGGATGGCTACACCTTC	CASSTTELDGYTF
TRBV10-3	TRBD2	NA	TRBJ2-3	TGTGCCATCAGGACTAGCGGGAACACAGATACGCAGTATTTT	CAIRTSGNTDTQYF
TRBV5-4	TRBD1	NA	TRBJ1-6	TGTGCCAGCAGCTTCGGGACAGGGAATAATTCACCCCTCCACTTT	CASSFGTGNNSPLHF
TRBV5-6	NA	once	TRBJ1-2	TGTGCCAGCAGCTTGGGAACTACTGGCTACACCTTC	CASSLGTTGYTF
TRBV30	TRBD1	NA	TRBJ2-5	TGTGCCTGGAGTCTACTCCCGGACAGGGCTGAGACCCAGTACTTC	CAWSLLPDRAETQYF
TRBV6-1	NA	NA	TRBJ1-2	TGTGCCAGCAGTGAAGCACGCAGGGTTACTCACCATGGCTACACCTTC	CASSEARRVTHHGYTF
TRBV6-5	TRBD1	NA	TRBJ1-3	TGTGCCAGCAGCAGGGACAGGAATTCGTTCAATTTT	CASSRDRNSFNF
TRBV6-1	TRBD2	NA	TRBJ2-7	TGTGCCAGCAGCGCCCCGGGGGGGATCTCCTACGAGCAGTACTTC	CASSAPGGISYEQYF
TRBV7-6	NA	NA	TRBJ2-2	TGTGCCAGCAGCTCCGTGGAGGGCACCGGGGAGCTGTTTTTT	CASSSVEGTGELFF